This T cell receptor (beta chain) originates from a study of OX40 agonist ivuxolimab in advanced cancers. Study-level points and caveats: Both CD4+ and CD8+ T cell populations in blood had undergone clonal expansion by week 6 at 0.1 to 3.0 mg/kg.

Germline V CDR1 and CDR2: LGHNA, YNFKEQ. The CDR3 spans 15 residues. V shed 5 bases and J shed 3 bases, with 16 bases lying between them. Regarding this clone: Antigen: not known.

The repertoire was sequenced with immunoSEQ multiplex PCR; TCRdb's copy has only in-frame clones and lacks some. The data contain about 67,000 clones, about 89% of them singletons. This specimen was CD4+ or CD8+ T cells sorted from blood, taken in a trial of the OX40 agonist ivuxolimab. The chain is built from TRBV4-2 and TRBJ1-2; tentative D call: TRBD1 (6 bases). This sequence was found in an adult with an advanced solid tumor such as melanoma, head and neck, liver or kidney cancer. This CDR3 is CASSSHEQGYYGYTF. The CDR3 bases are TGTGCCAGCAGCTCCCACGAACAGGGCTACTATGGCTACACCTTC.